The 24 T cell receptor beta chains given below trace back to one sample, sequenced in a study of blood T cell repertoires in COVID-19. Profiled with immunoSEQ multiplex PCR; TCRdb holds only in-frame clones, not every one. Among roughly 220,000 clones listed, 88% were seen once. The sequencing sample was made of PBMCs or T cells enriched from blood (not recorded which). The source is a woman in her 30s who had recovered from COVID-19.

The chain employs TRBV5-1 and TRBJ2-3; D gene ambiguous. The V and J ends lost 1 base and 7 bases respectively, with 10 bases between them. Germline V gene sequence: CDR1 SGHRS, CDR2 YFSETQ. This CDR3 comprises 13 residues. CDR3 in amino acids: CASSLPHLNTQYF. CDR3 sequence (DNA): TGCGCCAGCAGCTTGCCCCACTTAAATACGCAGTATTTT.

The chain carries TRBV19 and TRBJ1-5; TRBD1 agrees at 7 bases. CDR3 size: 16 residues. CDR1 is LNHDA, CDR2 SQIVND, per germline (reference sequence). Unmatched junction bases numbered 10, after V lost 3 bases and J lost 5 bases. The CDR3 loop reads CASSILGNRGYQPQHF. The CDR3 nucleotides are TGTGCCAGTAGTATCCTCGGGAACAGGGGTTATCAGCCCCAGCATTTT. Combining the CDR3 with reference TRBV19 and TRBJ1-5 gives the whole variable domain DGGITQSPKYLFRKEGQNVTLSCEQNLNHDAMYWYRQDPGQGLRLIYYSQIVNDFQKGDIAEGYSVSREKKESFPLTVTSAQKNPTAFYLCASSILGNRGYQPQHFGDGTRLSIL.

This chain joins TRBV7-9 and TRBJ1-4; D is uncertain. Germline V gives CDR1 SEHNR, CDR2 FQNEAQ (reference sequence). Trimming cost V 1 base and J 4 bases, with 16 bases left between them. The CDR3 is made up of 17 amino acids. This chain's CDR3 is CASSLGQPGLYNEKLFF. The CDR3 nucleotides are TGTGCCAGCAGCTTAGGGCAGCCTGGGCTCTATAATGAAAAACTGTTTTTT.

The chain combines TRBV5-1 with TRBJ2-7, with TRBD1 matching over 7 bases. Germline V lookup: CDR1 SGHRS, CDR2 YFSETQ. The CDR3 totals 14 residues. J lost 6 bases, V lost 2 bases, and 8 bases had no gene match. CDR3 region: CASSLYRGSSEQYF. CDR3 nucleotide sequence: TGCGCCAGCAGCTTATACAGGGGAAGCAGCGAGCAGTACTTC.

The J gene is TRBJ2-7, the V gene TRBV4-1, with 9 positions matching TRBD1. The CDR3 consists of 18 residues. The V segment lost 3 bases and the J segment 7 bases; nucleotides outside the gene matches: 19. Germline CDR1 reads MGHRA; CDR2 reads YSYEKL. CDR3 nucleotide sequence: TGCGCCAGCAGCCAGACGGGACAGGGAGCGGGGTCATATGAAGAGCAGTACTTC. This sequence encodes CASSQTGQGAGSYEEQYF.

This clone was seen only once. The V call is TRBV7-2, the J call TRBJ1-1; D perhaps matches TRBD1 (5 bases). The CDR3 has 16 residues. From germline, CDR1 is SGHTA and CDR2 FQGNSA. Trimming removed 5 bases at V and 2 bases at J, with 18 bases between. The CDR3: CASSPRGAGVNTEAFF. CDR3 sequence (DNA): TGTGCCAGCAGCCCACGAGGGGCGGGGGTTAACACTGAAGCTTTCTTT.

This clone was observed a few times. The chain has TRBV5-8 and TRBJ1-2; D might be TRBD1 (6 bases). Germline V gene lookup returns CDR1 SGHTS and CDR2 YDEGEE. The CDR3 extends over 14 amino acids. V lost 5 bases, J lost 7 bases, and 18 bases lay in between. CDR3 bases: TGTGCCAGCAGTGTCGGACAGCGGGACTCTGGCTACACCTTC. Amino acids: CASSVGQRDSGYTF.

J is TRBJ1-4 and V is TRBV2; TRBD1 matches 7 bases. The germline V gene encodes CDR1 SNHLY and CDR2 FYNNEI. V shed 3 bases, J shed 8 bases, and the junction held 9 bases outside the gene matches. There are 15 residues in the CDR3. The CDR3, as DNA: TGTGCCAGCAGTGAGGGTACAGGGGCTGGGGAAAAACTGTTTTTT. Its protein product is CASSEGTGAGEKLFF.

The V call is TRBV6-2 or TRBV6-3, the J call TRBJ2-7, with TRBD2 as a possible D gene (5 bases). The length of the CDR3 is 11 residues. Per the germline V gene, CDR1 is MNHEY and CDR2 is SVGEGT. Trimming took off 6 bases at V and 6 bases at J, with 9 bases between the two ends. In DNA form, the CDR3 reads TGTGCCAGCAGGTACAGCGGCGAGCAGTACTTC. Its protein product is CASRYSGEQYF.

V gene TRBV7-2 combines with J gene TRBJ2-5; 7 bases are shared with TRBD1. Trimming took 7 bases from V and 3 from J; bases not matched to a gene: 11. The CDR3 covers 15 residues. Germline V CDR1 and CDR2: SGHTA, FQGNSA. The CDR3: CASTLGARGKETQYF. As DNA, the CDR3 is TGTGCCAGCACCCTAGGGGCCAGGGGGAAAGAGACCCAGTACTTC.

About this clone: Relative to the germline gene, one junction end is altered; a read error may explain this. The rearrangement uses TRBV13 and TRBJ1-1; TRBD1 aligns across 8 bases. The germline V gene encodes CDR1 PRHDT and CDR2 FYEKMQ (reference sequence). CDR3 size: 13 residues. The CDR3 is CASSLGTGLEAFF. CDR3 DNA: TGTGCCAGCAGCCTAGGGACAGGACTTGAAGCTTTCTTT.

The V call is TRBV7-8, the J call TRBJ1-6; maybe TRBD1 (5 bases). This CDR3 has 15 amino acids. Trimming removed 5 bases from V and 9 bases from J, with 17 bases in between. Germline values: CDR1 SGHVS, CDR2 FQNEAQ. CDR3 loop: CASSEVEGLGSPLHF. CDR3 bases: TGTGCCAGCAGCGAAGTGGAGGGGCTAGGTTCACCCCTCCACTTT. The variable domain in full, completed from reference TRBV7-8 and TRBJ1-6, reads GAGVSQSPRYKVAKRGQDVALRCDPISGHVSLFWYQQALGQGPEFLTYFQNEAQLDKSGLPSDRFFAERPEGSVSTLKIQRTQQEDSAVYLCASSEVEGLGSPLHFGNGTRLTVT.

The J gene is TRBJ2-5, the V gene TRBV12-3 or TRBV12-4; D is unresolved. The CDR3 has 13 amino acids. V was trimmed by 3 bases and J by 1 base, leaving 6 bases between them. CDR3 nucleotide sequence: TGTGCCAGCAGTTTCATCAGCCAAGAGACCCAGTACTTC. Its protein is CASSFISQETQYF.

On this clone itself: Germline and junction disagree at one end, which may indicate a read error. This rearrangement joins TRBV20-1 to TRBJ2-1; 7 bases match TRBD2. Looked up from germline, CDR1 is DFQATT and CDR2 is SNEGSKA (reference sequence). The CDR3 totals 12 residues. CDR3 sequence: CSASRGEGTSVF. The CDR3 bases are TGCAGTGCTAGTCGGGGGGAAGGGACCTCAGTCTTC.

The genes are TRBV5-1 and TRBJ1-1, with unresolved D. Germline V gives CDR1 SGHRS, CDR2 YFSETQ. V was shortened by 4 bases and J by 1 base, with 14 bases between the two germline ends. This CDR3 has 15 residues. For the CDR3, the DNA is TGCGCCAGCAGCCCGCGAGTCGGAGAGAACACTGAAGCTTTCTTT. Amino acid sequence: CASSPRVGENTEAFF.

The genes are TRBV5-4 and TRBJ2-7, with D tentatively TRBD1 (6 bases). Germline V lookup: CDR1 SGHNT, CDR2 YYREEE (reference sequence). The length of the CDR3 is 13 residues. The V and J ends lost 0 bases and 5 bases respectively, with 9 bases between them. CDR3 amino acids: CASSLEGVDEQYF. The CDR3 nucleotides are TGTGCCAGCAGCTTGGAGGGGGTAGACGAGCAGTACTTC.

The gene calls are TRBV27 and TRBJ1-2; the match to TRBD1 covers 10 bases. With V trimmed by 3 bases and J by 8 bases, 3 bases remained unmatched. CDR1 is MNHEY and CDR2 is SMNVEV in the germline V gene (reference sequence). This CDR3 is built from 13 residues. The CDR3 nucleotides read TGTGCCAGCAGTTTCTGGGACAGGGGAGGCTACACCTTC. This translates into CASSFWDRGGYTF.

This chain joins TRBV27 and TRBJ1-6, with a tentative D call TRBD1 (5 bases). Germline CDR1 and CDR2: MNHEY and SMNVEV (reference sequence). The CDR3 is 15 amino acids. The V end was cut by 6 bases, the J end by 6 bases, with 15 bases between. Here the CDR3 DNA reads TGTGCCAGCAGAATTTCGACAGCGAGTAATTCACCCCTCCACTTT. It specifies CASRISTASNSPLHF.

This chain connects TRBV18 to TRBJ1-2; no clear D. From germline, CDR1 is KGHSH and CDR2 LQKENI. V lost 2 bases and J 4 bases, leaving 11 bases between the germline ends. CDR3 length: 14 amino acids. The CDR3 sequence is CASSPEPDTYGYTF. In nucleotides, the CDR3 is TGTGCCAGCTCACCAGAGCCCGACACCTATGGCTACACCTTC. The full variable domain, in which reference TRBV18 and TRBJ1-2 provide the parts outside the CDR3, is NAGVMQNPRHLVRRRGQEARLRCSPMKGHSHVYWYRQLPEEGLKFMVYLQKENIIDESGMPKERFSAEFPKEGPSILRIQQVVRGDSAAYFCASSPEPDTYGYTFGSGTRLTVV.

This chain connects TRBV27 to TRBJ1-2; 8 positions agree with TRBD1. The CDR3 consists of 13 residues. Losses at the gene ends were 8 bases for V and 7 bases for J; bases not matched to a gene: 9. Germline V lookup: CDR1 MNHEY, CDR2 SMNVEV (reference sequence). The CDR3 DNA reads TGTGCCAGCGCTAGGCAGGGGGCTAGTGGCTACACCTTC. Its protein product is CASARQGASGYTF.

The chain links TRBV7-2 to TRBJ1-3, with 7 positions matching TRBD1. The CDR3 covers 13 residues. The V gene's germline CDR1 is SGHTA and CDR2 FQGNSA. With V trimmed by 9 bases and J by 2 bases, 4 bases remained unmatched. The CDR3 reads CASRQGAGNTIYF. For the CDR3, the DNA is TGTGCCAGTAGACAGGGTGCTGGAAACACCATATATTTT.

The chain recombines TRBV14 with TRBJ1-1; 7 bases map to TRBD1. The CDR3 is made up of 14 amino acids. Per the germline V gene, CDR1 is SGHDN and CDR2 is FVKESK. V lost 4 bases to trimming and J lost 1 base; unmatched junction nucleotides: 3. The CDR3 protein is CASSPRTGNTEAFF. CDR3 bases: TGTGCCAGCAGCCCGAGGACAGGGAACACTGAAGCTTTCTTT.

This rearrangement joins TRBV3-1 (or the pseudogene TRBV3-2) to TRBJ2-3; the match to TRBD2 covers 11 bases. Germline CDR1 reads LGHDT; CDR2 reads YNNKEL (reference sequence). The CDR3 covers 17 residues. The trim removed 0 bases at V and 4 bases at J, leaving 6 bases unmatched. CDR3 amino acids: CASSQEGLAGGSDTQYF. For the CDR3, the DNA is TGTGCCAGCAGCCAAGAAGGCCTAGCGGGGGGTTCAGATACGCAGTATTTT.

The V call is TRBV28, the J call TRBJ2-7; the match to TRBD1 covers 8 bases. The germline V gene has CDR1 MDHEN and CDR2 SYDVKM. The junction had 13 bases not matched to a gene; V was cut back by 11 bases and J by 4 bases. This CDR3 region has 14 residues. The CDR3 loop is CAGSRTGYLYEQYF. CDR3 coding DNA: TGTGCCGGATCTAGGACAGGGTATCTGTACGAGCAGTACTTC.